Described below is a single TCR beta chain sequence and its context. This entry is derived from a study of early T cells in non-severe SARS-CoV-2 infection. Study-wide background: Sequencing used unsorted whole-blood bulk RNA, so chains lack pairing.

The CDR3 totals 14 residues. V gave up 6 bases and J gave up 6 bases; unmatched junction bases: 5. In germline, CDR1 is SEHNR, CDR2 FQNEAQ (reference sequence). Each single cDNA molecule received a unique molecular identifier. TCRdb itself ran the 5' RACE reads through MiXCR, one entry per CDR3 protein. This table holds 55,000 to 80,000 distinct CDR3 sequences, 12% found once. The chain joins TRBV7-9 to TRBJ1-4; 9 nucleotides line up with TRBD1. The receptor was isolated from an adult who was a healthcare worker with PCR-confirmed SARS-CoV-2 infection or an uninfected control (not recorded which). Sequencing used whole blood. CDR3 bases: TGTGCCAGCAGTAGGACAGGGGATCATGAAAAACTGTTTTTT. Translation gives CASSRTGDHEKLFF. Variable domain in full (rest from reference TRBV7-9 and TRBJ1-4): DTGVSQNPRHKITKRGQNVTFRCDPISEHNRLYWYRQTLGQGPEFLTYFQNEAQLEKSRLLSDRFSAERPKGSFSTLEIQRTEQGDSAMYLCASSRTGDHEKLFFGSGTQLSVL.